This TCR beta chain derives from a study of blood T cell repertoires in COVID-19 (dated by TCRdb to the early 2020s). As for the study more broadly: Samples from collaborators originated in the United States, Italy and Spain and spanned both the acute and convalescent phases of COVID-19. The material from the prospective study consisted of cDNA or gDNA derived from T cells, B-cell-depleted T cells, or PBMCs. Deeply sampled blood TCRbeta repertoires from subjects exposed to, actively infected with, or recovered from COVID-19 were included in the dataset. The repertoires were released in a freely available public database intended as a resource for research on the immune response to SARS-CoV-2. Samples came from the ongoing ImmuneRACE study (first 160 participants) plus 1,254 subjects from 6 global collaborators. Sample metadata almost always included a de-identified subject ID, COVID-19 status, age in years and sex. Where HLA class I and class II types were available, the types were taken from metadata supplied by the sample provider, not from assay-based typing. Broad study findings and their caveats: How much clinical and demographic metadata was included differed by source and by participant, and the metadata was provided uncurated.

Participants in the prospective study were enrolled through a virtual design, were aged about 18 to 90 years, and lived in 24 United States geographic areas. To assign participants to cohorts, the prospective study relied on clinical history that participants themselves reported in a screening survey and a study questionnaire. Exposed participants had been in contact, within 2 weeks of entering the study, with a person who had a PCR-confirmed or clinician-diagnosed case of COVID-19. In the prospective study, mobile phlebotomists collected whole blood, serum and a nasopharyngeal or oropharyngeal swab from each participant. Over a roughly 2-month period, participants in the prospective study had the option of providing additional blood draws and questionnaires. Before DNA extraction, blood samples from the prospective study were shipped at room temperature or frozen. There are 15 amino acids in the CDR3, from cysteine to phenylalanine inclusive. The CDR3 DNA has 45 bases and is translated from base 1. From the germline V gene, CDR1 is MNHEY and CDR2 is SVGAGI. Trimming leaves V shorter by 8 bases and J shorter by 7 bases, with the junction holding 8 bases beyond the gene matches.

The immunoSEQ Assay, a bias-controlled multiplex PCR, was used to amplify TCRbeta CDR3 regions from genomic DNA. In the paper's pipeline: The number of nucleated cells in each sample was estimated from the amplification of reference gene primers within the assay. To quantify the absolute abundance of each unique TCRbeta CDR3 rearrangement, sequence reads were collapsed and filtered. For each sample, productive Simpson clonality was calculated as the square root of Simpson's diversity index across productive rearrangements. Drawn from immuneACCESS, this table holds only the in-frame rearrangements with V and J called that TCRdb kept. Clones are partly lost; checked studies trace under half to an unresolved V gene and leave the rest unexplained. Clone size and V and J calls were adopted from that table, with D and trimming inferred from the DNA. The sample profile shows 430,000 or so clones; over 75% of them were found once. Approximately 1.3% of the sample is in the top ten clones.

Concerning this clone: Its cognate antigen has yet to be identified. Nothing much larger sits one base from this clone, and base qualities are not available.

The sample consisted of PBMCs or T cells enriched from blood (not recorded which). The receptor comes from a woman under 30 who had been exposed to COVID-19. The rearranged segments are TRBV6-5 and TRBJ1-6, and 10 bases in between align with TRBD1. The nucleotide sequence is TGTGCCAGCTCGGGACAGGGGCGGGAGAATTCACCCCTCCACTTT. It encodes CASSGQGRENSPLHF.